These T cell receptor beta chains were read from a single sample in a study of early T cells in non-severe SARS-CoV-2 infection. One entry per CDR3 protein, called by TCRdb with MiXCR from the 5' RACE reads. This table has fewer than 55,000 distinct CDR3 sequences, about 9.1% appearing once. The sequenced material came from whole blood. The receptors shown here come from an adult who was a healthcare worker with PCR-confirmed SARS-CoV-2 infection or an uninfected control (not recorded which). Both conserved end residues are part of each CDR3. The order of the fields is D gene, V gene, J gene, clone size, CDR3 DNA, CDR3 protein. The D gene is left open where the match is weak. Clone size is shown for a subset of rows, as once, few, many or a class of expanded clone.

D: -
V: TRBV7-2
J: TRBJ2-7
size: many
DNA: TGTGCCAGCAGCTTAGATCAGAACGAGCAGTACTTC
CDR3: CASSLDQNEQYF

D: TRBD2
V: TRBV29-1
J: TRBJ2-1
size: -
DNA: TGCAGCGTCCAACATACTAGCGGTCCCTACAATGAGCAGTTCTTC
CDR3: CSVQHTSGPYNEQFF

D: TRBD2
V: TRBV7-8
J: TRBJ2-1
size: -
DNA: TGTGCCAGCAGCGATCCGGGACTAGCGGGAGGGCAGCAGTTCTTC
CDR3: CASSDPGLAGGQQFF

D: -
V: TRBV25-1
J: TRBJ2-5
size: many
DNA: TGTGCCAGTCGGATCGGGGGACCCCGCCAAGAGACCCAGTACTTC
CDR3: CASRIGGPRQETQYF

D: TRBD1
V: TRBV3-1
J: TRBJ2-1
size: -
DNA: TGTGCCAGCAGCCCTTACCGGGGACAGGGGAGGAATGAGCAGTTCTTC
CDR3: CASSPYRGQGRNEQFF

D: -
V: TRBV7-8
J: TRBJ1-2
size: many
DNA: TGTGCCAGCAGCTTTGACGGTGCTAACTATGGCTACACCTTC
CDR3: CASSFDGANYGYTF

D: -
V: TRBV7-9
J: TRBJ1-2
size: few
DNA: TGTGCCAGCAGCCCAACAGGAAGCTACACCTTC
CDR3: CASSPTGSYTF

D: -
V: TRBV6-6
J: TRBJ1-2
size: many
DNA: TGTGCCAGCAGTCCGACAGAGTATGGCTACACCTTC
CDR3: CASSPTEYGYTF

D: -
V: TRBV11-2
J: TRBJ2-7
size: many
DNA: TGTGCCAGCAGCATATTCGGACAGGGAGGGTACAACGAGCAGTACTTC
CDR3: CASSIFGQGGYNEQYF

D: -
V: TRBV9
J: TRBJ1-6
size: -
DNA: TGTGCCAGCAGCGTAGGTCCAGGGGTGTCCTATAATTCACCCCTCCACTTT
CDR3: CASSVGPGVSYNSPLHF

D: TRBD1
V: TRBV12-3/TRBV12-4
J: TRBJ1-2
size: many
DNA: TGTGCCAGCAGCCCAAGGACAGGCAATGGCTACACCTTC
CDR3: CASSPRTGNGYTF

D: -
V: TRBV27
J: TRBJ2-4
size: few
DNA: TGTGCCAGCAGTTGGAAGGGGCACTTTACCAAAAACATTCAGTACTTC
CDR3: CASSWKGHFTKNIQYF

D: -
V: TRBV19
J: TRBJ2-2
size: many
DNA: TGTGCCAGTAGTTCGTCACAGGGACGGACGAACACCGGGGAGCTGTTTTTT
CDR3: CASSSSQGRTNTGELFF

D: -
V: TRBV7-7
J: TRBJ2-3
size: many
DNA: TGTGCCAGCAGCTTAGGGGACGGCCGCACAGATACGCAGTATTTT
CDR3: CASSLGDGRTDTQYF

D: -
V: TRBV3-1
J: TRBJ2-1
size: once
DNA: TGTGCCAGCAGCCAAGAACCGGGACCCTACAATGAGCAGTTCTTC
CDR3: CASSQEPGPYNEQFF

D: -
V: TRBV18
J: TRBJ2-4
size: -
DNA: TGTGCCAGCTCACCAGGGCCTGAATACCGCGGAGCCAAAAACATTCAGTACTTC
CDR3: CASSPGPEYRGAKNIQYF

D: TRBD2
V: TRBV20-1
J: TRBJ2-1
size: many
DNA: TGCAGTGCTAGCGCGACTAGCGGGAGAGCGAATGAGCAGTTCTTC
CDR3: CSASATSGRANEQFF

D: -
V: TRBV7-2
J: TRBJ2-5
size: many
DNA: TGTGCCAGCAGCCAGTTGACCACGCCCTACCAAGAGACCCAGTACTTC
CDR3: CASSQLTTPYQETQYF

D: -
V: TRBV18
J: TRBJ2-1
size: many
DNA: TGTGCCAGCTCACCAGCTGGAAGGGGAGCCTCCAATGAGCAGTTCTTC
CDR3: CASSPAGRGASNEQFF

D: -
V: TRBV29-1
J: TRBJ2-3
size: many
DNA: TGCAGCGTTGAGTCAGATAGCACAGATACGCAGTATTTT
CDR3: CSVESDSTDTQYF

D: TRBD1
V: TRBV30
J: TRBJ2-3
size: -
DNA: TGTGCCTGGAGGGACCGGGACAGGGCTAACACAGATACGCAGTATTTT
CDR3: CAWRDRDRANTDTQYF

D: TRBD2
V: TRBV15
J: TRBJ2-1
size: many
DNA: TGTGCCACCAGCCTACCACCCGCTAGCGGGAGAGGAGAGTCCTACAATGAGCAGTTCTTC
CDR3: CATSLPPASGRGESYNEQFF

D: -
V: TRBV5-1
J: TRBJ2-3
size: many
DNA: TGCGCCAGCGCCCCCAGCGGAGTCGACACAGATACGCAGTATTTT
CDR3: CASAPSGVDTDTQYF

D: -
V: TRBV6-6
J: TRBJ2-1
size: many
DNA: TGTGCCAGCAGCCGCAACTTCGTTGGCTACAATGAGCAGTTCTTC
CDR3: CASSRNFVGYNEQFF

D: -
V: TRBV5-1
J: TRBJ2-3
size: -
DNA: TGCGCCAGCACCCGGAGGGGGGGCACAGATACGCAGTATTTT
CDR3: CASTRRGGTDTQYF

D: -
V: TRBV19
J: TRBJ2-2
size: -
DNA: TGTGCCAGTTGGTCGGGGACCGGGGAGCTGTTTTTT
CDR3: CASWSGTGELFF

D: -
V: TRBV20-1
J: TRBJ1-2
size: many
DNA: TGCAGTGCTAGAGTGGGGCTTAACTATGGCTACACCTTC
CDR3: CSARVGLNYGYTF

D: TRBD2
V: TRBV29-1
J: TRBJ2-3
size: -
DNA: TGCAGCGCCCACTTTGGGAGGGCAGATACGCAGTATTTT
CDR3: CSAHFGRADTQYF

D: -
V: TRBV4-1
J: TRBJ2-7
size: many
DNA: TGCGCCAGCAGCCAAGAGTCCAGGGAGCGGGAGCAGTACTTC
CDR3: CASSQESREREQYF

D: -
V: TRBV7-2
J: TRBJ2-7
size: -
DNA: TGTGCCAGCAGCCATGGGGCGGGCTTTGGTCTTTACGAGCAGTACTTC
CDR3: CASSHGAGFGLYEQYF

D: -
V: TRBV29-1
J: TRBJ2-2
size: many
DNA: TGCAGCCTCTACCGTGGAGGGGAGCTGTTTTTT
CDR3: CSLYRGGELFF

D: -
V: TRBV5-1
J: TRBJ2-5
size: -
DNA: TGCGCCAGCTCCTGGACACACCAAGAGACCCAGTACTTC
CDR3: CASSWTHQETQYF

D: -
V: TRBV29-1
J: TRBJ2-7
size: many
DNA: TGCAGCGTTGTACAGGTTAACTCCTACGAGCAGTACTTC
CDR3: CSVVQVNSYEQYF